A single sample is the source of the 21 T cell receptor beta chains below, sequenced in a study of CD8 T cells in Susac syndrome. RNA amounts of roughly 0.5 to 1 ug underwent reverse transcription with random hexamers. TCRdb called the immunoSEQ multiplex PCR reads again in MiXCR, with one record for every CDR3 protein. The data contain about 200,000 distinct CDR3 sequences, roughly 94% of them singletons. The sample taken for sequencing was CD4+ T cells from PBMCs. Every receptor here comes from a human donor in good health.

The gene calls are TRBV5-6 and TRBJ2-5; D is perhaps TRBD1 (6 bases). V shed 2 bases and J shed 2 bases, with 16 bases lying between them. Per germline, CDR1 SGHDT and CDR2 YYEEEE. The CDR3 runs to 16 residues. Written as DNA, the CDR3 is TGTGCCAGCAGCTTATCTGTGGACAGCCTACAAGAGACCCAGTACTTC. This encodes CASSLSVDSLQETQYF. Full variable domain (outside the CDR3, taken from reference TRBV5-6 and TRBJ2-5): DAGVTQSPTHLIKTRGQQVTLRCSPKSGHDTVSWYQQALGQGPQFIFQYYEEEERQRGNFPDRFSGHQFPNYSSELNVNALLLGDSALYLCASSLSVDSLQETQYFGPGTRLLVL.

This clonotype came up once. The rearrangement links TRBV2 to TRBJ2-3; D possibly corresponds to TRBD2 (5 bases). From germline, CDR1 is SNHLY and CDR2 FYNNEI. CDR3 size: 13 residues. V was shortened by 4 bases and J by 4 bases, with 9 bases between the two germline ends. CDR3 in DNA: TGTGCCAGCAGTGGGGTCGGGGCAGATACGCAGTATTTT. Encoded protein: CASSGVGADTQYF.

This chain connects TRBV28 to TRBJ2-7; 8 bases line up with TRBD2. This CDR3 spans 14 amino acids. The ends lost 2 bases at V and 7 bases at J; junction bases unmatched: 7. CDR1 is MDHEN, CDR2 SYDVKM, per germline. The DNA of the CDR3 is TGTGCCAGCAGTTTAACGGGACTAGGGGCGGAGCAGTACGTC. This codes for CASSLTGLGAEQYV.

Notes on this clonotype: At one boundary the junction diverges from the germline segment, which might be a read error. The chain uses TRBV5-4 and TRBJ2-1, with 8 bases aligning to TRBD2. The CDR3 spans 12 residues. Germline loops: CDR1 SGHNT, CDR2 YYREEE (reference sequence). The CDR3 protein is CASSFPGLVSLF. CDR3 DNA sequence: TGTGCCAGCAGCTTCCCGGGACTAGTTTCGCTCTTC.

This rearrangement joins TRBV3-1 to TRBJ2-3; 7 bases match TRBD1. V lost 5 bases and J lost 5; bases outside the gene matches: 7. Germline CDR1 and CDR2: LGHDT and YNNKEL (reference sequence). CDR3 size: 14 residues. CDR3 protein: CASSSTGIRDTQYF. The CDR3 DNA is TGTGCCAGCAGCTCGACAGGGATACGAGATACGCAGTATTTT.

The chain has TRBV12-3 or TRBV12-4 and TRBJ1-5, with D unclear. The CDR3 is 15 amino acids. V was clipped by 1 base and J by 0 bases, with 7 bases between them. CDR3 in DNA: TGTGCCAGCAGTTTAGGCAGCCATAGCAATCAGCCCCAGCATTTT. Translating it yields CASSLGSHSNQPQHF.

The gene calls are TRBV9 and TRBJ2-7; D is ambiguous. CDR3 size: 12 residues. Germline CDR1 is SGDLS and CDR2 is YYNGEE. V gave up 1 base and J gave up 5 bases, with 7 bases separating them. The CDR3, as DNA: TGTGCCAGCAGCGTAAGCAGGAACGAGCAGTACGTC. Translated: CASSVSRNEQYV.

J is TRBJ2-4 and V is TRBV28; perhaps D is TRBD1 or TRBD2 (6 bases each). The CDR3 has 16 residues. CDR1 is MDHEN and CDR2 is SYDVKM in the germline V gene. Trimming removed 10 bases from V and 6 bases from J, with 25 bases in between. The CDR3 loop is CATESRPGARGNIQYF. The CDR3 region has the DNA TGTGCCACCGAGAGCAGACCAGGGGCGCGGGGAAACATTCAGTACTTC.

V usage is TRBV4-3 and J usage is TRBJ1-4; D uncertain. Between the trimmed V and J ends, which lost 0 bases and 8 bases, there was a span of 10 bases. The CDR3 has 14 residues. Germline CDR1 and CDR2: LGHNA and YSLEER. CDR3 in DNA: TGCGCCAGCAGCCAAGATTTACGAGGGGAAAAACTGTTTTTT. This sequence encodes CASSQDLRGEKLFF.

This chain uses TRBV24-1 with TRBJ2-1; D remains unclear. Trimming left V 2 bases short and J 10 bases short, with 20 bases between. Germline V gene data show CDR1 as KGHDR and CDR2 as SFDVKD. The CDR3 length is 16 residues. CDR3 nucleotide sequence: TGTGCCACCAGTGATTCCTCCTGGGTCCGGGCCGGGGAGCAGTTCTTC. It codes for CATSDSSWVRAGEQFF.

J is TRBJ2-5 and V is TRBV12-3 or TRBV12-4; D is uncertain. The V and J ends lost 2 bases and 4 bases respectively, with 11 bases between them. The CDR3 loop spans 14 amino acids. CDR3 protein: CASSLRHGRETQYF. DNA for the CDR3: TGTGCCAGCAGTTTAAGACATGGAAGAGAGACCCAGTACTTC.

The rearrangement uses TRBV24-1 and TRBJ1-1, with no clear D. V lost 5 bases and J lost 6, with 12 bases in between. There are 13 residues in the CDR3. CDR1 and CDR2 from the germline V gene are KGHDR and SFDVKD. CDR3 bases: TGTGCCACCAGTGCGCCGGGGTCCCCTGAAGCTTTCTTT. It translates to CATSAPGSPEAFF.

The V and J genes are TRBV3-1 and TRBJ2-3; no firm D call. Germline CDR1 LGHDT, CDR2 YNNKEL (reference sequence). The CDR3 covers 16 residues. V was shortened by 5 bases and J by 4 bases, with 19 bases between the two germline ends. As DNA, the CDR3 is TGTGCCAGCAGCTCTGCAGGCTCCCAAAGGGCAGATACGCAGTATTTT. Amino acid sequence: CASSSAGSQRADTQYF.

The V call is TRBV20-1, the J call TRBJ2-1; D possibly corresponds to TRBD2 (5 bases). The germline gives CDR1 DFQATT, CDR2 SNEGSKA (reference sequence). The CDR3 runs 15 residues. V lost 4 bases to trimming and J lost 7 bases, with 20 bases between them. The CDR3 nucleotides read TGCAGTGCTACCCTGAGGTCGGGGTCCCGGAATGAGCAGTTCTTC. This codes for CSATLRSGSRNEQFF.

This chain joins TRBV24-1 and TRBJ2-1; 8 nucleotides match TRBD2. V dropped 4 bases and J dropped 6; count of bases not matched to a gene: 10. CDR3 length: 16 residues. The germline V gene has CDR1 KGHDR and CDR2 SFDVKD. The CDR3 spells CATSEGRAGAGNEQFF. DNA for the CDR3: TGTGCCACCAGTGAGGGCCGAGCGGGAGCCGGCAATGAGCAGTTCTTC.

The chain carries TRBV7-9 and TRBJ2-3; 9 bases are a match to TRBD1. Germline V gene data show CDR1 as SEHNR and CDR2 as FQNEAQ (reference sequence). The CDR3 runs to 14 residues. The junction had 11 bases not matched to a gene; V was cut back by 5 bases and J by 11 bases. The CDR3 protein is CASSTTGGPLLQYF. The CDR3 DNA reads as TGTGCCAGCAGCACTACAGGGGGCCCTCTCCTGCAGTATTTT.

The gene calls are TRBV9 and TRBJ2-2, with no clear D. This CDR3 has 16 amino acids. From germline, CDR1 is SGDLS and CDR2 YYNGEE. Deletions cut 0 bases from V and 1 base from J, with 10 bases between. The CDR3, as DNA: TGTGCCAGCAGCGTAGGGTGGGCTAGGAACACCGGGGAGCTGTTTTTT. This translates into CASSVGWARNTGELFF.

This chain connects TRBV25-1 to TRBJ2-7, with D unclear. Germline V gene data show CDR1 as MGHDK and CDR2 as SYGVNS. V was pared by 4 bases and J by 0 bases, with 10 bases between. The CDR3 loop spans 14 amino acids. The CDR3 sequence is CASSASSSSYEQYF. As DNA, the CDR3 is TGTGCCAGCAGTGCTAGTTCGAGCTCCTACGAGCAGTACTTC.

This chain links TRBV27 with TRBJ1-2, with D unclear. Trimming took off 9 bases at V and 2 bases at J, with 13 bases between the two ends. The CDR3 has 13 residues. Germline values: CDR1 MNHEY, CDR2 SMNVEV (reference sequence). The CDR3 DNA reads TGTGCCAGTAGACCAGGCGAAAACTATGGCTACACCTTC. This encodes CASRPGENYGYTF.

The V gene is TRBV18, the J gene TRBJ2-1; D tentatively reads TRBD1 or TRBD2 (5 bases each). The germline V and J ends were trimmed by 0 bases and 0 bases, with 6 bases remaining between them. The germline CDR1 and CDR2 sequences are KGHSH and LQKENI. The CDR3 extends over 15 amino acids. The CDR3 loop is CASSPPGTSYNEQFF. The DNA of the CDR3 is TGTGCCAGCTCACCACCAGGGACCTCCTACAATGAGCAGTTCTTC.

CDR3 protein: CASTEGRSRGEQYF. CDR3 bases: TGTGCCAGCACCGAGGGCAGATCTCGGGGAGAGCAGTACTTC. V and J are TRBV3-1 and TRBJ2-7; a weak D match, TRBD2 (5 bases). Trimming cost V 7 bases and J 7 bases, with 20 bases left between them. This CDR3 has 14 residues. Germline loops: CDR1 LGHDT, CDR2 YNNKEL (reference sequence).